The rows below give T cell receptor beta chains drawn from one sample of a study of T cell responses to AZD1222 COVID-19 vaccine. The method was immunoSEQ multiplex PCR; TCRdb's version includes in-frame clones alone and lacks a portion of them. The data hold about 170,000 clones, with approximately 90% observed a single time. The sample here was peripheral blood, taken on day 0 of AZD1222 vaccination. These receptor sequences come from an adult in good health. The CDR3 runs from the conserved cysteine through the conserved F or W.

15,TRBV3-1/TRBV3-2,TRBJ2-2,CASSVRLADTGELFF
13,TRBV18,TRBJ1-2,CASSYDRNYGYTF
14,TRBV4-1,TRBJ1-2,CASSQEVRWGFHTF
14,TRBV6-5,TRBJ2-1,CASSTGTDYNEQFF
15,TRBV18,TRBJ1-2,CASSPGQGFLRGYTF
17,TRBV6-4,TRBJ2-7,CASSGQGAGFWTWEQYF
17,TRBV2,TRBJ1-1,CASSELGIRPGPTEAFF
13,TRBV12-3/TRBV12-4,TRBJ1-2,CASSSRVNYGYTF
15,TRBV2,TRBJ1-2,CASRKTGQGSYGYTF
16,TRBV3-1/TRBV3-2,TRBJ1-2,CASSLLSGAPDYGYTF
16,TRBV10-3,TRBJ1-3,CAISEKGPSSGNTIYF
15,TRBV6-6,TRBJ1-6,CASYPPGAVNSPLHF
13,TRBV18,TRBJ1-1,CASKPDRATEAFF
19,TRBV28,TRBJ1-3,CASRSRDRGHYTTGNTIYF
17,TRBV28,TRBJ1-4,CASRQPGQGALHEKLFF
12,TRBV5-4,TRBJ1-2,CASTGAGYGYTF
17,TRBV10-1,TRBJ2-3,CASSEGRDSLSTDTQYF
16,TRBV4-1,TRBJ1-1,CASSQEAGSMNTEAFF
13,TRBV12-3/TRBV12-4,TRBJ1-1,CASSVPGGTEAFF
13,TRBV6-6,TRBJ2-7,CASSVQGTYEQYF
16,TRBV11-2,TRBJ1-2,CASSPGAGLGGYGYTF
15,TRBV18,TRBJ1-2,CASSPDRGQVNGYTF
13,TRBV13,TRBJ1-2,CASSEGVNYGYTF
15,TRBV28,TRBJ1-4,CASGGTLTPNEKLFF
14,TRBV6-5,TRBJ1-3,CASRSQGAGNTIYF
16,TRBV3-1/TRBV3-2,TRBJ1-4,CASSQEGTSTNEKLFF
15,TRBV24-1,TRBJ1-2,CATSAALPVLGGYTF
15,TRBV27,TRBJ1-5,CASSLIRGPNQPQHF
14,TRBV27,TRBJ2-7,CASSLRGGALEQYF
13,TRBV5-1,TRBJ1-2,CASSLATQGVYTF
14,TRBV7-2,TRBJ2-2,CASSWVGALGELFF
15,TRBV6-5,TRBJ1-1,CASSYSITWNTEAFF
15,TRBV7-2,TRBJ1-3,CASSTYRAPGNTIYF
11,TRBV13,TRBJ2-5,CASSSRGTQYF
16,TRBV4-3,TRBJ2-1,CASSHQLRSSYNEQFF
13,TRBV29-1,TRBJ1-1,CSVKFGVNTEAFF
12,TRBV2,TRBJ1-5,CASSAEEQPQHF
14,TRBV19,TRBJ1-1,CASSIVDGGTEAFF
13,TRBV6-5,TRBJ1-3,CASRLVFGNTIYF
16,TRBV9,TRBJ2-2,CASSPSGTGSTGELFF